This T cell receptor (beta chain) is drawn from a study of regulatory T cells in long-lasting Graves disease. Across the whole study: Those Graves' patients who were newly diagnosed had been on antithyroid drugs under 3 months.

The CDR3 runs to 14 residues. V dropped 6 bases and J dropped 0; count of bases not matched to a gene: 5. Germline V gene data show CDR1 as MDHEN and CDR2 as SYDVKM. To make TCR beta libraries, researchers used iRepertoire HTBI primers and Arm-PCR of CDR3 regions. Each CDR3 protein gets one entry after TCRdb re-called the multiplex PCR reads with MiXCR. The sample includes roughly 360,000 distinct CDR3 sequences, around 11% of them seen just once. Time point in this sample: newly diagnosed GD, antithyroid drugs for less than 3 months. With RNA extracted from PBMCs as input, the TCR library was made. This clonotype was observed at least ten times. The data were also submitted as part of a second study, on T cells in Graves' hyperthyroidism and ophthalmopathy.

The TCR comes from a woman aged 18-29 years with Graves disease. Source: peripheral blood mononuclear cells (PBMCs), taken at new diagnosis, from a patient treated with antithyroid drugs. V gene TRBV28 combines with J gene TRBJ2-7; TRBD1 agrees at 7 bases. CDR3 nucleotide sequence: TGTGCCAGCAGAACGGGACAGACCTCCTACGAGCAGTACTTC. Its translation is CASRTGQTSYEQYF.